These 20 T cell receptor delta chains share one sample of origin, sequenced in a study of gammadelta T cells in human blood. TCRdb fed the RT-PCR reads to CATT. Seen here are 200 to 300 delta-chain clones, about 11% observed once, and the top ten hold less than 30%. Sequenced input: non-Vgamma9Vdelta2 gamma-delta T cells from cord blood. Receptors were obtained from a newborn.

This clone was observed a handful of times. TCRdb lists the protein of a much larger clone for this DNA, which differs at residue 17, so this is likely a read error; the protein given here is translated from the DNA itself. The rearrangement links TRDV1 to TRDJ1, with 9 nucleotides matching TRDD3. The CDR3 covers 19 residues. Germline V gene lookup returns CDR1 TSWWSYY and CDR2 QGS. The DNA of the CDR3 is TGTGCTCTTGGGGAATCCTTACCTTGTTACTGGGGGAAAGGAGATAAACGCATCTTT. It is translated as CALGESLPCYWGKGDKRIF.

This clone was picked up a small number of times. The TCRdb protein, from a much larger clone, departs from this DNA's translation at residue 13, likely by read error; the protein shown derives from the DNA. The rearrangement joins TRAV38-2/DV8 to TRDJ1, with TRDD1 as a possible D gene (5 bases). CDR1 is TSESDYY, CDR2 QEAYKQQN, per germline. The CDR3 is 15 amino acids. CDR3 protein: CAFAIPQIQTDKPIF. CDR3 DNA sequence: TGTGCTTTCGCTATTCCGCAAATACAAACCGATAAACCCATCTTT.

This sequence joins TRDV2 and TRDJ1, with 7 bases that match TRDD3. The CDR3 has 14 residues. Germline CDR1 is GEAIGNYY and CDR2 is EKD. V dropped 3 bases and J dropped 0; count of bases not matched to a gene: 3. CDR3 in amino acids: CACDAWGNTDKLIF. The CDR3 DNA is TGTGCCTGTGACGCGTGGGGGAACACCGATAAACTCATCTTT.

This clone is large (0.1 to 1%). The rearrangement links TRDV1 to TRDJ1; TRDD3 matches at 7 bases. Germline trimming cut 5 bases from V and 5 bases from J; bases unmatched to any gene: 5. Germline V gene lookup returns CDR1 TSWWSYY and CDR2 QGS. CDR3 size: 13 residues. DNA of the CDR3: TGTGCTCTTGGGAACGTACTGGGGGATAAACTCATCTTT. It is translated as CALGNVLGDKLIF.

This rearrangement joins TRDV1 to TRDJ1, with TRDD3 identical over 9 bases. Per the germline V gene, CDR1 is TSWWSYY and CDR2 is QGS. CDR3 length: 23 amino acids. V dropped 3 bases and J dropped 3; count of bases not matched to a gene: 29. Here the CDR3 reads CALGEFLPLGILGDPISSDKLIF. CDR3 sequence (DNA): TGTGCTCTTGGGGAGTTCCTACCTCTGGGGATACTGGGGGACCCTATATCTTCCGATAAACTCATCTTT.

This clone has just a few counts. Since a far larger clone is one base different, this is likely a read error. Other nucleotide sequences from this sample produce the same CDR3. The rearrangement links TRAV23/DV6 to TRDJ1, with 7 bases that match TRDD2. CDR3 size: 17 residues. Per germline, CDR1 NTAFDY and CDR2 IRPDVSE (reference sequence). CDR3 sequence: CAFSSYRPLRYTDKLIF. Written as DNA, the CDR3 is TGTGCCTTTAGTTCCTACCGGCCCCTTCGGTACACCGATAAACTTATCTTT.

In the case of this clone: TCRdb lists the protein of a much larger clone for this DNA, which differs at residue 5, so this is likely a read error; the protein given here is translated from the DNA itself. The chain joins TRDV1 to TRDJ4, with D unclear. V was trimmed by 4 bases and J by 3 bases, leaving 9 bases between them. In germline, CDR1 is TSWWSYY, CDR2 QGS. This CDR3 spans 12 amino acids. The CDR3 DNA sequence: TGTGCTCTTGGGGGACCTGTGGGACCCCTGATCTTT. This sequence encodes CALGGPVGPLIF.

This clone came up a few times. This is likely an artifact of a read error, given a far larger clone one base away. Other nucleotide sequences in the sample specify the same CDR3. The chain couples TRDV1 to TRDJ1, with 7 positions matching TRDD3. CDR3 size: 24 residues. V was clipped by 5 bases and J by 0 bases; unmatched bases: 33. Germline CDR1 TSWWSYY, CDR2 QGS. The CDR3 DNA reads TGTGCTCTTGGGAAAGGGGATCTGGAGGGTAAAGACTGGGGATCTGGGAGTCACACCGATAAACTCATCTTT. Its translation is CALGKGDLEGKDWGSGSHTDKLIF.

Remarks on this clone: A far larger clone is one base from this, pointing to a likely read error. Other nucleotide sequences from this sample produce the same CDR3. The rearrangement uses TRDV1 and TRDJ1; 13 nucleotides align to TRDD3. CDR1 and CDR2 (germline): TSWWSYY, QGS. The CDR3 has 20 residues. CDR3 protein: CALGELFLLGDTGATDKLIF. CDR3 nucleotides: TGTGCTCTTGGGGAACTTTTCCTACTGGGGGATACGGGTGCTACCGATAAACTTATCTTT.

The rearrangement joins TRDV3 to TRDJ1, with 9 bases aligning to TRDD3. This CDR3 region has 16 residues. Germline CDR1 reads TVYSNPD; CDR2 reads GDNSRS (reference sequence). The V segment lost 2 bases and the J segment 9 bases; nucleotides outside the gene matches: 19. For the CDR3, the DNA is TGTGCCTTTTCCTCCTCCCGACTGGGGGACTGGACCGAACTCATCTTT. Protein sequence: CAFSSSRLGDWTELIF.

By share, this clone ranks as large (0.1 to 1%). The chain uses TRDV1 and TRDJ1, with TRDD3 identical over 11 bases. CDR3 length: 18 amino acids. The V and J ends lost 4 bases and 2 bases, in that order; junction bases with no gene match: 12. CDR1 is TSWWSYY and CDR2 is QGS in the germline V gene. The DNA of the CDR3 is TGTGCTCTTGGGGCCCAGCCATACTGGGGGATAAGAACCGATAAACTCATCTTT. The encoded protein is CALGAQPYWGIRTDKLIF.

This clone was picked up a small number of times. This is likely an artifact of a read error, given a far larger clone one base away. The chain links TRDV1 to TRDJ1; TRDD3 matches 11 bases. Germline CDR1 TSWWSYY, CDR2 QGS. V was clipped by 0 bases and J by 2 bases; unmatched bases: 14. The CDR3 totals 20 residues. The CDR3 here is CALGELFLLGDMGATDKLIF. In DNA form, the CDR3 reads TGTGCTCTTGGGGAACTTTTCCTACTGGGGGATATGGGTGCTACCGATAAACTCATCTTT.

Of note for this clone: TCRdb pairs this DNA with a much larger clone's protein that differs at residue 8, likely a read error; the protein shown was translated from the DNA. The V gene is TRDV1, the J gene TRDJ1, with D hard to call. The CDR3 is 20 amino acids. Germline V CDR1 and CDR2: TSWWSYY, QGS. The ends were cut back, 1 base at V and 6 bases at J, with 30 bases in the middle. The CDR3 DNA reads TGTGCTCTTGGGGAACGGGCCCACCCCCCCAGCCCACGCGGACCCTATAAACTCATCTTT. It specifies CALGERAHPPSPRGPYKLIF.

This clone is hyperexpanded by share. V usage is TRDV2 and J usage is TRDJ3; TRDD3 agrees at 12 bases. V dropped 3 bases and J dropped 5; count of bases not matched to a gene: 13. The CDR3 is 20 residues long. Germline V gene sequence: CDR1 GEAIGNYY, CDR2 EKD. CDR3 sequence reads: CACDPITGGYPRRDTRQMFF. In DNA form, the CDR3 reads TGTGCCTGTGACCCAATCACTGGGGGATACCCGAGGCGGGACACCCGACAGATGTTTTTC.

In regard to this clone: TCRdb has a much larger clone's protein, which differs at residue 6 from the translation of this DNA, likely because of a read error; what is shown is the protein translated from the DNA. The genes are TRDV1 and TRDJ1; TRDD3 matches at 11 bases. CDR3 length: 18 amino acids. Germline lookup yields CDR1 TSWWSYY and CDR2 QGS. Unmatched junction bases numbered 22, after V lost 9 bases and J lost 7 bases. The CDR3 nucleotides are TGTGCTCTCCAGGCCGTCCCCTACTGGGGGATAACGGGAGGTAAACTCATCTTT. Translation: CALQAVPYWGITGGKLIF.

This clone appeared a few times. The protein held in TCRdb is that of a much larger clone and does not match this DNA's translation at residue 6, likely because of a read error; the protein shown is translated from the DNA. This chain links TRAV38-2/DV8 with TRDJ1; D might be TRDD2 (6 bases). From germline, CDR1 is TSESDYY and CDR2 QEAYKQQN. The CDR3 covers 19 residues. Trimming pared 1 base from V and 0 bases from J, leaving 22 bases between. CDR3: CAYRSTRLPYLTYTDKLIF. The CDR3, as DNA: TGTGCTTATAGGAGCACTCGGCTTCCTTATCTCACGTACACCGATAAACTCATCTTT.

This clone is large by share. The gene calls are TRDV2 and TRDJ3; D uncertain. The CDR3 has 19 residues. Between the trimmed V and J ends, which lost 3 bases and 2 bases, there was a span of 19 bases. The germline gives CDR1 GEAIGNYY, CDR2 EKD. Here the CDR3 DNA reads TGTGCCTGTGACGACGAGAAACCGTCCGATACCTGGGACACCCGACAGATGTTTTTC. Residues: CACDDEKPSDTWDTRQMFF.

This clone is large (0.1 to 1%) within its sample. The J gene is TRDJ1, the V gene TRDV1; 11 nucleotides align to TRDD3. This CDR3 contains 19 residues. Germline V gene data show CDR1 as TSWWSYY and CDR2 as QGS. J lost 2 bases, V lost 2 bases, and 13 bases had no gene match. The CDR3 region has the DNA TGTGCTCTTGGGGAAACGGGGGACTGGGGGATATGCAGAACCGATAAACTCATCTTT. Amino acids: CALGETGDWGICRTDKLIF.

Comments on this clone: The translation of this DNA and the TCRdb protein of a much larger clone differ at residue 17, probably owing to a read error; the protein shown here is translated from the DNA. The chain uses TRDV1 and TRDJ1, with TRDD3 identical over 7 bases. The CDR3 sequence is 20 residues long. The J segment lost 10 bases and the V segment lost 0 bases, leaving 26 bases of the junction unmatched. The V gene's germline CDR1 is TSWWSYY and CDR2 QGS. CDR3 loop: CALGELGPVWKHPGIGRLIF. The CDR3, as DNA: TGTGCTCTTGGGGAACTTGGGCCGGTATGGAAACACCCGGGGATAGGGAGACTCATCTTT.

This clone rates as hyperexpanded. J is TRDJ1 and V is TRAV29/DV5; perhaps TRDD3 as D (5 bases). V gave up 5 bases and J gave up 0 bases, with 20 bases separating them. Per germline, CDR1 NSMFDY and CDR2 ISSIKDK. The CDR3 sequence is 16 residues long. CDR3 loop: CAASRSGDPYTDKLIF. The CDR3 DNA sequence: TGTGCAGCTTCTAGATCCGGGGACCCTTACACCGATAAACTCATCTTT.